This T cell receptor (beta chain) emerged from a study of T-cell memory formation after mild COVID-19. Study information: TCR clustering was largely donor specific.

V dropped 4 bases and J dropped 4 bases, with 8 bases sitting between them. The CDR3 totals 13 residues. Per the germline V gene, CDR1 is SGDLS and CDR2 is YYNGEE. The sample holds many counts of this clonotype. One entry per CDR3 protein results from TCRdb running MiXCR on the 5' RACE reads. The sample shows about 340,000 distinct CDR3 sequences, 20% to 25% of them seen only once. Input material: PBMCs or a T cell subset sorted from them (not recorded which). The V gene is TRBV9, the J gene TRBJ2-2; D not resolved. This clonotype originated in an adult woman who had mild COVID-19 (a few samples of this study predate the infection). Cell type and time point are not known. The CDR3 loop is CASSFAATGELFF. CDR3 bases: TGTGCCAGCAGCTTCGCGGCCACCGGGGAGCTGTTTTTT. The full variable domain, rest sourced from reference TRBV9 and TRBJ2-2, is DSGVTQTPKHLITATGQRVTLRCSPRSGDLSVYWYQQSLDQGLQFLIQYYNGEERAKGNILERFSAQQFPDLHSELNLSSLELGDSALYFCASSFAATGELFFGEGSRLTVL.